What follows are 6 T cell receptor beta chains derived from one specimen sequenced in a study of cytomegalovirus exposure and HLA in healthy donors. The PCR had 60 Vbeta and 13 Jbeta primers. Repertoires were generated with immunoSEQ multiplex PCR, while TCRdb's copy carries only in-frame clones and drops some. The table shows 200,000 to 250,000 clones, with 82% occurring only once. The sequencing sample was made of PBMCs. These receptors were collected from a woman aged 40 to 49 in good health and CMV-seronegative.

This chain connects TRBV19 to TRBJ1-6, with D perhaps TRBD1 (6 bases). V dropped 9 bases and J dropped 13 bases, with 22 bases sitting between them. The CDR3 contains 14 residues. Germline V lookup: CDR1 LNHDA, CDR2 SQIVND (reference sequence). CDR3 coding DNA: TGTGCCAGCGCCTTTTCGACAGGTGGAAGGCCCCTCCACTTT. Translated, it gives CASAFSTGGRPLHF.

The rearrangement links TRBV6-5 to TRBJ2-2; no clear D. The CDR3 covers 12 residues. V dropped 10 bases and J dropped 6 bases, with 12 bases sitting between them. Germline CDR1 reads MNHEY; CDR2 reads SVGAGI. The CDR3 reads CAILLLSGELFF. The CDR3 region has the DNA TGTGCCATCCTACTTCTGTCCGGGGAGCTGTTTTTT.

Written as DNA, the CDR3 is TGCGCCAGCAGCCAAGAACAGGGGAACACCATATATTTT. Its protein product is CASSQEQGNTIYF. V and J are TRBV4-1 and TRBJ1-3, with 7 bases identical to TRBD1. The ends lost 0 bases at V and 7 bases at J; junction bases unmatched: 0. This CDR3 contains 13 residues. CDR1 is MGHRA and CDR2 is YSYEKL in the germline V gene.

This clone was detected only a few times. The chain combines TRBV5-1 with TRBJ1-4; D is undetermined. The germline CDR1 and CDR2 sequences are SGHRS and YFSETQ. The CDR3 length is 14 residues. The germline V and J ends were trimmed by 0 bases and 8 bases, with 11 bases remaining between them. The CDR3 nucleotides read TGCGCCAGCAGCTTGGGACCGATGGAGGAAAAACTGTTTTTT. Its translation is CASSLGPMEEKLFF.

This chain links TRBV9 with TRBJ1-6, with 9 bases aligning to TRBD1. V dropped 2 bases and J dropped 7; count of bases not matched to a gene: 4. Germline V CDR1 and CDR2: SGDLS, YYNGEE. This CDR3 contains 15 residues. CDR3 region: CASSVQGTGNSPLHF. The CDR3 DNA reads as TGTGCCAGCAGCGTCCAGGGGACAGGGAATTCACCCCTCCACTTT.

The chain couples TRBV6-1 to TRBJ1-3; D is possibly TRBD1 (5 bases). CDR1 and CDR2 from the germline V gene are MNHNS and SASEGT. Trimming left V 6 bases short and J 0 bases short, with 12 bases between. This CDR3 is built from 15 residues. The CDR3 DNA reads as TGTGCCAGCAGGGGTACGGGGGGCTCTGGAAACACCATATATTTT. Its translation is CASRGTGGSGNTIYF.